Below are 12 T cell receptor beta chains sequenced from a single sample in a study of T cell repertoires in cytomegalovirus infection. TCRdb redid the calling of the reads with MiXCR, one entry per CDR3 protein. The top ten clones hold roughly 13% of a sample with about 900,000 distinct CDR3 sequences, roughly 30% of them seen once. No antigen is known for these receptors. The source material was cultured CD8+ T cells from PBMCs, sampled from culture after CMV antigen stimulation. Every receptor here comes from a human donor in good health (CMV status not recorded). Some clones in this sample may be carry-over from other donors' samples.

The chain links TRBV27 to TRBJ1-5, with D tentatively TRBD1 (5 bases). Deletions cut 5 bases from V and 0 bases from J, with 11 bases between. Germline CDR1 reads MNHEY; CDR2 reads SMNVEV (reference sequence). The length of the CDR3 is 15 residues. This CDR3 reads CASSPGILSNQPQHF. The CDR3 coding sequence is TGTGCCAGCAGTCCAGGGATTCTTAGCAATCAGCCCCAGCATTTT.

Comment on this clonotype: One end of the junction is discordant with germline, which a read error may explain. The chain joins TRBV10-3 to TRBJ2-3; D gene uncertain. The CDR3 loop spans 12 amino acids. The germline V gene encodes CDR1 ENHRY and CDR2 SYGVKD. The CDR3 DNA is TGTGCCATCAGTGAGTTCACAAATACGCAGTATTTT. Translation gives CAISEFTNTQYF.

This chain uses TRBV27 with TRBJ1-1, with a possible D match to TRBD1 (5 bases). Germline V gene lookup returns CDR1 MNHEY and CDR2 SMNVEV (reference sequence). The CDR3 has 14 residues. Trimming removed 2 bases from V and 4 bases from J, with 11 bases in between. The CDR3, as DNA: TGTGCCAGCAGTTTAGGGGCGGAGAGCACTGAAGCTTTCTTT. Its protein product is CASSLGAESTEAFF.

The CDR3 region is CASSLGLYGEKLFF. Written as DNA, the CDR3 is TGTGCCAGCAGTTTAGGGCTCTACGGGGAAAAACTGTTTTTT. V gene TRBV27 combines with J gene TRBJ1-4; no clear D. CDR1 is MNHEY and CDR2 is SMNVEV in the germline V gene (reference sequence). V shed 2 bases and J shed 8 bases, with 12 bases lying between them. This CDR3 has 14 amino acids.

This clonotype was recorded many times. This rearrangement joins TRBV6-1 to TRBJ2-2; possibly TRBD1 for D (6 bases). CDR1 and CDR2 (germline): MNHNS, SASEGT. CDR3 size: 14 residues. Trimming pared 6 bases from V and 5 bases from J, leaving 13 bases between. CDR3 region: CASSLQGTTGELFF. The CDR3 coding sequence is TGTGCCAGCAGCCTTCAGGGGACGACCGGGGAGCTGTTTTTT.

The chain combines TRBV12-3 or TRBV12-4 with TRBJ2-5; D is unresolved. CDR3 length: 12 residues. V lost 5 bases and J lost 11, with 15 bases in between. The chain's CDR3 is CASSLTHRPQYF. In nucleotides, the CDR3 is TGTGCCAGCAGTCTTACACATCGTCCGCAGTACTTC.

This clonotype was counted between two and nine times. The gene calls are TRBV29-1 and TRBJ1-6; tentative D call: TRBD1 (6 bases). V lost 5 bases to trimming and J lost 12 bases, with 20 bases between them. This CDR3 has 14 amino acids. In germline, CDR1 is SQVTM, CDR2 ANQGSEA. The CDR3 DNA reads TGCAGCGTTTCAGGGAGGGGACAATTCAAACCCCTCCACTTT. Amino acid sequence: CSVSGRGQFKPLHF.

This clonotype has a count of ten or more. J is TRBJ2-1 and V is TRBV7-8; no reliable D call. Between the trimmed V and J ends, which lost 1 base and 4 bases, there was a span of 11 bases. Germline V gene data show CDR1 as SGHVS and CDR2 as FQNEAQ. CDR3 length equals 15 residues. CDR3 in DNA: TGTGCCAGCAGCTTAGTTGCGGAACGGTACAATGAGCAGTTCTTC. It codes for CASSLVAERYNEQFF.

This chain connects TRBV4-1 to TRBJ2-2, with 10 bases matching TRBD2. The CDR3 is 16 amino acids. Looked up from germline, CDR1 is MGHRA and CDR2 is YSYEKL. J lost 7 bases, V lost 0 bases, and 5 bases had no gene match. The CDR3 DNA sequence: TGCGCCAGCAGCCAAGATAGGGGACTAGCGTTCGGGGAGCTGTTTTTT. Its translation is CASSQDRGLAFGELFF.

This clonotype was recorded at least ten times. This sequence joins TRBV6-1 and TRBJ1-1; D unclear. The V gene's germline CDR1 is MNHNS and CDR2 SASEGT. V was clipped by 2 bases and J by 3 bases, with 10 bases between them. The CDR3 sequence is 14 residues long. DNA of the CDR3: TGTGCCAGCAGTGAACCCTCGGATTACACTGAAGCTTTCTTT. Translation: CASSEPSDYTEAFF.

This rearrangement joins TRBV10-1 to TRBJ2-1; no definite D call. The CDR3 is 16 residues long. Trimming removed 2 bases from V and 0 bases from J, with 11 bases in between. Germline V gene lookup returns CDR1 WNHNN and CDR2 SYGVQD (reference sequence). The CDR3 DNA is TGCGCCAGCAGTGAGCCTGGGGTCGGCTCCTACAATGAGCAGTTCTTC. It is translated as CASSEPGVGSYNEQFF.

This clonotype occurred a few times. The rearrangement uses TRBV19 and TRBJ2-2; D ambiguous. V was trimmed by 0 bases and J by 0 bases, leaving 14 bases between them. There are 18 residues in the CDR3. Germline-derived CDR1 and CDR2 are LNHDA and SQIVND (reference sequence). CDR3 sequence (DNA): TGTGCCAGTAGTATAGATGGGGTTACCTTCGCGAACACCGGGGAGCTGTTTTTT. Translation: CASSIDGVTFANTGELFF.